The clone carrying this TCR beta chain appeared a few times. Its antigen is as yet unknown. These data belong to a study of post-analysis software for immune sequencing data. Across the study: Relapsing-remitting, secondary progressive and progressive-relapsing forms made up the multiple sclerosis disease courses. Overall study results and limits: Strong co-clustering by F measure was seen for same-batch samples. Five or six TRBV segments were more frequent in patients than controls; TRBV5-6, TRBV5-1 and TRBV20-1 belonged to this group. Significantly decreased normalized Chao1 diversity was recorded for multiple sclerosis patients relative to controls.

CDR3 length: 17 residues. Trimming took off 8 bases at V and 1 base at J, with 23 bases between the two ends. Germline CDR1 reads MNHEY; CDR2 reads SMNVEV (reference sequence). Carried by the TCR beta cDNA libraries were unique molecular identifiers. TCRdb reanalysed the PCR reads using MiXCR and keeps one entry per CDR3 protein. This sample yields some 260,000 distinct CDR3 sequences, of which 36% are seen a single time; under 5% belongs to the top ten. The rearrangement links TRBV27 to TRBJ1-1; D might be TRBD1 (6 bases). This receptor was identified in a girl aged 10 to 17 with multiple sclerosis. Sequenced sample: blood. CDR3 protein: CASGFPTGGARNTEAFF. The CDR3, as DNA: TGTGCCAGCGGATTTCCGACGGGGGGGGCGAGGAACACTGAAGCTTTCTTT.